These 20 T cell receptor beta chains were sequenced from one sample in a study of cytomegalovirus exposure and HLA in healthy donors. PCR amplification relied on 60 Vbeta primers (plus 13 Jbeta primers). The method was immunoSEQ multiplex PCR; TCRdb's version includes in-frame clones alone and lacks a portion of them. The repertoire holds about 40,000 clones, with about 50% as singletons. The sequenced material came from PBMCs. The receptor source for this set is a human donor in good health.

The chain recombines TRBV11-3 with TRBJ2-3; D may be TRBD2 (7 bases). The germline V gene encodes CDR1 SGHNT and CDR2 YENEEA. The V end lost 4 bases, the J end lost 5 bases, and 19 bases lay between the germline ends. CDR3 size: 16 residues. CDR3 nucleotides: TGTGCCAGCAGCTCCCGGGCGGAGGGGGGGGGAGATACGCAGTATTTT. It is translated as CASSSRAEGGGDTQYF.

The chain uses TRBV5-1 and TRBJ2-5, with 12 bases fitting TRBD2. The trim removed 4 bases at V and 0 bases at J, leaving 4 bases unmatched. CDR3 length: 16 residues. Germline V gene sequence: CDR1 SGHRS, CDR2 YFSETQ. The CDR3 DNA reads TGCGCCAGCAGCCCAGGACTAGCGGGGTACCAAGAGACCCAGTACTTC. This sequence encodes CASSPGLAGYQETQYF. The full variable domain, with the rest looked up from reference TRBV5-1 and TRBJ2-5, is KAGVTQTPRYLIKTRGQQVTLSCSPISGHRSVSWYQQTPGQGLQFLFEYFSETQRNKGNFPGRFSGRQFSNSRSEMNVSTLELGDSALYLCASSPGLAGYQETQYFGPGTRLLVL.

This chain connects TRBV9 to TRBJ2-7, with 9 bases identical to TRBD2. V lost 3 bases and J lost 0; bases outside the gene matches: 10. The CDR3 extends over 17 amino acids. Germline CDR1 and CDR2: SGDLS and YYNGEE. The chain's CDR3 is CASSAPTGTSLSYEQYF. In DNA form, the CDR3 reads TGTGCCAGCAGCGCCCCAACAGGGACTAGCCTCTCCTACGAGCAGTACTTC.

The J gene is TRBJ2-1, the V gene TRBV7-2, with D possibly being TRBD2 (6 bases). The germline gives CDR1 SGHTA, CDR2 FQGNSA. Between the trimmed V and J ends, which lost 2 bases and 4 bases, there was a span of 12 bases. This CDR3 has 15 amino acids. The chain's CDR3 is CASSLTIGGYNEQFF. The CDR3, as DNA: TGTGCCAGCAGCTTAACCATTGGAGGGTACAATGAGCAGTTCTTC.

This clone was recorded a few times. V usage is TRBV14 and J usage is TRBJ2-7, with D maybe TRBD2 (6 bases). The CDR3 sequence is 14 residues long. The ends were cut back, 0 bases at V and 6 bases at J, with 12 bases in the middle. Germline CDR1 and CDR2: SGHDN and FVKESK. This CDR3 is CASSQELAALEQYF. CDR3 sequence (DNA): TGTGCCAGCAGCCAAGAATTAGCGGCCCTCGAGCAGTACTTC. Full variable domain (remainder filled in from reference TRBV14 and TRBJ2-7): EAGVTQFPSHSVIEKGQTVTLRCDPISGHDNLYWYRRVMGKEIKFLLHFVKESKQDESGMPNNRFLAERTGGTYSTLKVQPAELEDSGVYFCASSQELAALEQYFGPGTRLTVT.

This clone has just a few counts. V gene TRBV29-1 combines with J gene TRBJ2-3; D might be TRBD1 (6 bases). In germline, CDR1 is SQVTM, CDR2 ANQGSEA. Trimming left V 2 bases short and J 1 base short, with 7 bases between. The CDR3 length is 13 residues. The CDR3 DNA reads TGCAGCGTTGAAAAGGGGGGCACAGATACGCAGTATTTT. As protein: CSVEKGGTDTQYF.

The J gene is TRBJ1-5, the V gene TRBV20-1; no clear D gene. V was pared by 0 bases and J by 11 bases, with 8 bases between. CDR1 and CDR2 from the germline V gene are DFQATT and SNEGSKA (reference sequence). The CDR3 loop spans 11 amino acids. The CDR3 region has the DNA TGCAGTGCTAGAGATGGGCTGACCCAGCATTTT. Its translation is CSARDGLTQHF.

The CDR3 here is CASGDRVSGNTIYF. In DNA, the CDR3 is TGTGCCAGCGGGGACAGGGTCTCTGGAAACACCATATATTTT. The chain is built from TRBV6-5 and TRBJ1-3; 9 bases align to TRBD1. Germline CDR1 reads MNHEY; CDR2 reads SVGAGI. V lost 8 bases and J lost 0; bases outside the gene matches: 2. The CDR3 sequence is 14 residues long.

DNA for the CDR3: TGTGCCAGCAGCCCGAAAACAGGGAGTGAGCAGTTCTTC. Translated, it gives CASSPKTGSEQFF. The chain links TRBV7-2 to TRBJ2-1, with D possibly TRBD1 on 6 matching bases. V lost 5 bases to trimming and J lost 9 bases, with 14 bases between them. CDR3 length equals 13 residues. Germline V lookup: CDR1 SGHTA, CDR2 FQGNSA.

The rearrangement uses TRBV19 and TRBJ2-6, with TRBD2 matching over 13 bases. CDR3 size: 19 residues. Losses at the gene ends were 5 bases for V and 2 bases for J; bases not matched to a gene: 9. From germline, CDR1 is LNHDA and CDR2 SQIVND (reference sequence). The CDR3 region has the DNA TGTGCCAGTAGTTTAACCGGGACTAGCGGGAACACTGGGGCCAACGTCCTGACTTTC. It yields the protein CASSLTGTSGNTGANVLTF.

The CDR3 DNA reads as TGTGCCAGCTCACCGTCGACCAGAAGGGGGAACACTGAAGCTTTCTTT. Protein product: CASSPSTRRGNTEAFF. V and J are TRBV18 and TRBJ1-1; possible D gene TRBD1, 5 bases. Germline V CDR1 and CDR2: KGHSH, LQKENI. The length of the CDR3 is 16 residues. Trimming cost V 3 bases and J 1 base, with 15 bases left between them. Using reference TRBV18 and TRBJ1-1 for the parts outside the CDR3, the full variable domain is NAGVMQNPRHLVRRRGQEARLRCSPMKGHSHVYWYRQLPEEGLKFMVYLQKENIIDESGMPKERFSAEFPKEGPSILRIQQVVRGDSAAYFCASSPSTRRGNTEAFFGQGTRLTVV.

The chain is built from TRBV5-8 and TRBJ2-5, with 8 bases that match TRBD2. This CDR3 region has 15 residues. Per germline, CDR1 SGHTS and CDR2 YDEGEE. Trimming took 3 bases from V and 4 from J; bases not matched to a gene: 8. Written as DNA, the CDR3 is TGTGCCAGCAGCTCTTTGTTGACTAGCGTAGAGACCCAGTACTTC. Its translation: CASSSLLTSVETQYF.

This clone was found once. This sequence joins TRBV28 and TRBJ1-1; 9 bases line up with TRBD1. CDR3 length equals 13 residues. Germline lookup yields CDR1 MDHEN and CDR2 SYDVKM. J gave up 5 bases and V 7 bases, and 5 bases lay outside the gene matches. CDR3 residues: CASNTGGWTEAFF. In DNA form, the CDR3 reads TGTGCCAGCAATACAGGGGGCTGGACTGAAGCTTTCTTT. The full variable domain, in which reference TRBV28 and TRBJ1-1 provide the parts outside the CDR3, is DVKVTQSSRYLVKRTGEKVFLECVQDMDHENMFWYRQDPGLGLRLIYFSYDVKMKEKGDIPEGYSVSREKKERFSLILESASTNQTSMYLCASNTGGWTEAFFGQGTRLTVV.

The chain links TRBV6-1 to TRBJ2-1, with TRBD2 matching 9 bases. Germline V gene lookup returns CDR1 MNHNS and CDR2 SASEGT. V shed 8 bases and J 2 bases; nucleotides not matched to a gene: 4. This CDR3 is built from 14 residues. This chain's CDR3 is CASQREATYNEQFF. The CDR3 DNA follows: TGTGCCAGCCAGCGGGAGGCCACCTACAATGAGCAGTTCTTC.

The chain recombines TRBV9 with TRBJ1-1, with 9 positions matching TRBD1. Germline CDR1 SGDLS, CDR2 YYNGEE. The CDR3 extends over 13 amino acids. Trimming took 4 bases from V and 4 from J; bases not matched to a gene: 2. The CDR3 nucleotides read TGTGCCAGCAGCCAGGGACAGGGCACTGAAGCTTTCTTT. Translating it yields CASSQGQGTEAFF.

This clone was picked up a small number of times. The CDR3 is CSTWTGNLFAEAFF. CDR3 DNA: TGCAGCACCTGGACAGGGAATCTTTTCGCTGAAGCTTTCTTT. The J gene is TRBJ1-1, the V gene TRBV29-1, with 8 bases aligning to TRBD1. V gave up 8 bases and J gave up 6 bases; unmatched junction bases: 14. The CDR3 has 14 amino acids. Germline CDR1 is SQVTM and CDR2 is ANQGSEA. Full variable domain (rest looked up from reference TRBV29-1 and TRBJ1-1): SAVISQKPSRDICQRGTSLTIQCQVDSQVTMMFWYRQQPGQSLTLIATANQGSEATYESGFVIDKFPISRPNLTFSTLTVSNMSPEDSSIYLCSTWTGNLFAEAFFGQGTRLTVV.

This chain joins TRBV6-6 and TRBJ1-2; no clear D gene. Germline assignment: CDR1 MNHNY and CDR2 SVGAGI (reference sequence). This CDR3 is built from 12 residues. V lost 6 bases, J lost 8 bases, and 13 bases lay in between. The CDR3 nucleotides read TGTGCCAGCAGACTACATGGAATGGGCTACACCTTC. The encoded protein is CASRLHGMGYTF.

The J gene is TRBJ1-1, the V gene TRBV18; possibly TRBD1 for D (6 bases). The germline CDR1 and CDR2 sequences are KGHSH and LQKENI. The CDR3 is made up of 14 amino acids. V shed 5 bases and J shed 2 bases, with 12 bases lying between them. CDR3 coding DNA: TGTGCCAGCTCAGGGTATGGGGGCAACACTGAAGCTTTCTTT. Protein: CASSGYGGNTEAFF.

The V gene is TRBV28, the J gene TRBJ2-5; perhaps TRBD1 as D (6 bases). Trimming stripped 8 bases from V and 5 bases from J, with 15 bases between. This CDR3 is built from 13 residues. Per the germline V gene, CDR1 is MDHEN and CDR2 is SYDVKM. The CDR3 bases are TGTGCCAGCGTTCGACAGGTGGGCGAGACCCAGTACTTC. Residues: CASVRQVGETQYF.

This clone was seen a few times. The chain combines TRBV6-1 with TRBJ2-7; 8 nucleotides align to TRBD1. This CDR3 comprises 13 residues. V trimming: 2 bases; J trimming: 7 bases; junction bases outside the gene matches: 4. The germline gives CDR1 MNHNS, CDR2 SASEGT. The CDR3 protein is CASSEQGALEQYF. The CDR3 nucleotides are TGTGCCAGCAGTGAACAGGGGGCGCTTGAGCAGTACTTC.